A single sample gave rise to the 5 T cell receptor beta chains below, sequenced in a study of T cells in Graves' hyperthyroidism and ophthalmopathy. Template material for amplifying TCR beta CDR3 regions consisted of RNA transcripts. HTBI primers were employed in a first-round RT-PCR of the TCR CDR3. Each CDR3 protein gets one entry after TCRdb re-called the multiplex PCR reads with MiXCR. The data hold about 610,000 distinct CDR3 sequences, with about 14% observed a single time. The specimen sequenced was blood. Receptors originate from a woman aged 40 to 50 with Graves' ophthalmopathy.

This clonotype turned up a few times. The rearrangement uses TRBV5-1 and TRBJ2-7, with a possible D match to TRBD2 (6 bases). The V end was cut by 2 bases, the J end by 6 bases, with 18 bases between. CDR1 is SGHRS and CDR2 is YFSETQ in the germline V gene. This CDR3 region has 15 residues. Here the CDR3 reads CASSFPEGGISEQYF. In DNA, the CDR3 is TGCGCCAGCAGCTTCCCGGAGGGTGGGATTTCCGAGCAGTACTTC.

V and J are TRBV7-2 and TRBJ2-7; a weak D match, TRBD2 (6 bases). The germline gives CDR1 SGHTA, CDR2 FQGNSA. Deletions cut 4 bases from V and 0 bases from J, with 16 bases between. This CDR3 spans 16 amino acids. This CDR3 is CASSSASRGSSYEQYF. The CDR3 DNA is TGTGCCAGCAGCTCAGCCAGCCGGGGGAGCTCCTACGAGCAGTACTTC.

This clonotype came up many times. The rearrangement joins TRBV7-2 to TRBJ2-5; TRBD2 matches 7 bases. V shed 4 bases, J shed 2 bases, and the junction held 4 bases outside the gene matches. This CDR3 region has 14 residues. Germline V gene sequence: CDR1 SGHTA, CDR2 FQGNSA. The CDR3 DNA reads TGTGCCAGCAGCTCCGATAGCGGGCAAGAGACCCAGTACTTC. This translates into CASSSDSGQETQYF.

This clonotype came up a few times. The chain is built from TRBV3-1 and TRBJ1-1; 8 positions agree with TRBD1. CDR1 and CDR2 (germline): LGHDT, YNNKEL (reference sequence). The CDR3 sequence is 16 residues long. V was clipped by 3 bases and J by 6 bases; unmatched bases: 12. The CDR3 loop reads CASSHGQGAVGAEAFF. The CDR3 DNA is TGTGCCAGCAGCCACGGTCAGGGGGCGGTAGGAGCTGAAGCTTTCTTT.

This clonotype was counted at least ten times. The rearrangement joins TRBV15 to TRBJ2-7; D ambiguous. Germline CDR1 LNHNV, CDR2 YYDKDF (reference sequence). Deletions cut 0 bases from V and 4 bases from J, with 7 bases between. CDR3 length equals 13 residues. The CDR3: CATSRDRLYEQYF. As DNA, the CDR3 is TGTGCCACCAGCAGAGATCGGCTTTACGAGCAGTACTTC.